This T cell receptor beta chain derives from a study of blood T cells in healthy people across ages. Looking at the study overall: The capture of about one barcoded beta molecule per two T cells was achieved by template switching. Study observations and caveats: Without sorted subsets, naive and antigen-experienced compartments could not be conclusively compared. With age, beta diversity per million T cells declined roughly linearly, significantly by approximately 41.

As to this clonotype: Its antigen is currently unknown.

A J-beta primer mix and a sample-barcoded 5' primer were used in a second PCR of roughly 6 to 11 cycles. TCRdb redid the calling of the 5' RACE reads with MiXCR, one entry per CDR3 protein. The sample records approximately 1.5 million distinct CDR3 sequences, 35% to 45% being singletons. There are 15 residues in the CDR3. Germline V CDR1 and CDR2: SGHRS, YFSETQ. The V end was cut by 0 bases, the J end by 3 bases, with 13 bases between. V is TRBV5-1 and J is TRBJ2-7; D possibly corresponds to TRBD1 (5 bases). The receptor was isolated from a woman younger than 30 in good health. Specimen: blood. The CDR3 loop reads CASSLEAGQLYEQYF. CDR3 sequence (DNA): TGCGCCAGCAGCTTGGAGGCAGGGCAACTCTACGAGCAGTACTTC.